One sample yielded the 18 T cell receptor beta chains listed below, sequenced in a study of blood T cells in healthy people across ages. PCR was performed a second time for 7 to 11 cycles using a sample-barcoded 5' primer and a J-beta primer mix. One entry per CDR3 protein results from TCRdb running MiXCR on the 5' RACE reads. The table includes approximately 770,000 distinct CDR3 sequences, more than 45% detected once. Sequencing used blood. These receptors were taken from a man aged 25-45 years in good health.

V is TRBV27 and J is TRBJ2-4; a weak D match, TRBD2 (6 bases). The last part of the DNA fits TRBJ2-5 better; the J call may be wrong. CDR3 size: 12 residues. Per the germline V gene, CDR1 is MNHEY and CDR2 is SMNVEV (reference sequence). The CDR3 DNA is TGTGCCAGCAGAGAAAGCGGGGAGACCCAGTACTTC. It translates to CASRESGETQYF.

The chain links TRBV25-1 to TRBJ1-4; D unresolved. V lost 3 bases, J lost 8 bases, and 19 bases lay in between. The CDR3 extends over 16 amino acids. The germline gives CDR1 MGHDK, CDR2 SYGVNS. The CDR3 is CASSDLGLSGYEKLFF. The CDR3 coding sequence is TGTGCCAGCAGTGACCTAGGGTTGAGCGGGTACGAAAAACTGTTTTTT.

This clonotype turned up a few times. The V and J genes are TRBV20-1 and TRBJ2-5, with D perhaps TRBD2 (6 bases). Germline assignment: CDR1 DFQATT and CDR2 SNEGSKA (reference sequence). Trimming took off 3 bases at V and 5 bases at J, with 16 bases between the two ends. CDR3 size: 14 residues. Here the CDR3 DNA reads TGCAGTGCTAGGGAGATGGGGAGGCTGGAGACCCAGTACTTC. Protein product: CSAREMGRLETQYF.

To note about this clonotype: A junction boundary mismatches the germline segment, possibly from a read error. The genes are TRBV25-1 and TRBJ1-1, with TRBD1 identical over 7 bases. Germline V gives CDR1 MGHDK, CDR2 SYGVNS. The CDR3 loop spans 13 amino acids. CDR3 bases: TGTGTCAGCAGTACGACAGGGAGCACTGAAGCTTTCTTT. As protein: CVSSTTGSTEAFF.

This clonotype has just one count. The CDR3 bases are TGTGCCAGCAAACGGGACAACAACTATGGCTACACCTTC. This translates into CASKRDNNYGYTF. This chain connects TRBV6-5 to TRBJ1-2; TRBD1 is a possible D gene (6 bases). Germline values: CDR1 MNHEY, CDR2 SVGAGI. The V end lost 7 bases, the J end lost 2 bases, and 11 bases lay between the germline ends. The CDR3 runs 13 residues.

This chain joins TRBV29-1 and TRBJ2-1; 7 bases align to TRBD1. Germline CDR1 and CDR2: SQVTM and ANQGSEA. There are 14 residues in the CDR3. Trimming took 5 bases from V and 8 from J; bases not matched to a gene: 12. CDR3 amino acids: CSVPSLTGRDEQFF. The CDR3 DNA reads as TGCAGCGTTCCATCACTGACAGGGAGAGATGAGCAGTTCTTC.

CDR3 amino acids: CASSIAGGYNEQFF. Here the CDR3 DNA reads TGTGCCAGCTCGATAGCGGGAGGATACAATGAGCAGTTCTTC. This chain links TRBV6-1 with TRBJ2-1; TRBD2 aligns across 10 bases. Germline V gene data show CDR1 as MNHNS and CDR2 as SASEGT. This CDR3 spans 14 amino acids. J was trimmed by 4 bases and V by 8 bases; bases with no gene match: 5.

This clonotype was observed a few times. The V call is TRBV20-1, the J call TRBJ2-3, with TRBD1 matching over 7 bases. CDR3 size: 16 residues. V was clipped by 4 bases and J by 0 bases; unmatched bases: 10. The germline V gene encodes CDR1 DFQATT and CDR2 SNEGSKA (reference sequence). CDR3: CSAKRQGPASTDTQYF. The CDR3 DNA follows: TGCAGTGCTAAAAGACAGGGTCCGGCGAGCACAGATACGCAGTATTTT.

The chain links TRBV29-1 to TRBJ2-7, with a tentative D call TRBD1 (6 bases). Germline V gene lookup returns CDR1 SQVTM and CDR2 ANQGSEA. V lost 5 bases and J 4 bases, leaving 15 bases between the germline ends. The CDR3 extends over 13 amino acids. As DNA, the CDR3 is TGCAGCGTTCCAGGTGCAGGGGATTACGAGCAGTACTTC. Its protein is CSVPGAGDYEQYF.

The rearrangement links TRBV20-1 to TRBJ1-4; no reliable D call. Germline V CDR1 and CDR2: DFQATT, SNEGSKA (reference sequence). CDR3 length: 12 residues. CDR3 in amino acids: CSARSRNEKLFF. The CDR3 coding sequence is TGCAGCGCCAGATCCCGCAATGAAAAACTGTTTTTT.

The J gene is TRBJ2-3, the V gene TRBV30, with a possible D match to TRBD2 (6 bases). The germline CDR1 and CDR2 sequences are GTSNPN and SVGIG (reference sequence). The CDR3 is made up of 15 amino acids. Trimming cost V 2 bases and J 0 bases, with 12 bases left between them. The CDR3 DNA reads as TGTGCCTGGAGTCAAGGAGGGTCGAGCACAGATACGCAGTATTTT. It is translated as CAWSQGGSSTDTQYF.

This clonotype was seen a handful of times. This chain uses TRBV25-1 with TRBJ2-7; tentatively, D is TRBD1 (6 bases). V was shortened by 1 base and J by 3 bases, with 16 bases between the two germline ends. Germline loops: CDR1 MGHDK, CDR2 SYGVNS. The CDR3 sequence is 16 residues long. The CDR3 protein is CASSEWQGGIFYEQYF. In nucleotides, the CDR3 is TGTGCCAGCAGTGAATGGCAAGGGGGTATCTTCTACGAGCAGTACTTC.

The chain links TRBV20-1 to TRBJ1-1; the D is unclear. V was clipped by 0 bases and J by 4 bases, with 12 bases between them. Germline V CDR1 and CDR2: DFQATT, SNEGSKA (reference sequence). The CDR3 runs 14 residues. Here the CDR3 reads CSARDWTRGTEAFF. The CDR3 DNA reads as TGCAGTGCTAGAGATTGGACTCGAGGCACTGAAGCTTTCTTT.

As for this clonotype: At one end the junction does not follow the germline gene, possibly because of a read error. CDR3 region: CASSPGSVAGIGTSYTEQFF. The CDR3 bases are TGTGCCAGCAGCCCCGGATCTGTGGCGGGGATCGGGACAAGTTACACTGAGCAGTTCTTC. The rearrangement joins TRBV7-9 to TRBJ2-1, with D possibly called TRBD1 or TRBD2 (6 bases each). The germline CDR1 and CDR2 sequences are SEHNR and FQNEAQ (reference sequence). The CDR3 covers 20 residues. The full variable domain, with the rest looked up from reference TRBV7-9 and TRBJ2-1, is DTGVSQNPRHKITKRGQNVTFRCDPISEHNRLYWYRQTLGQGPEFLTYFQNEAQLEKSRLLSDRFSAERPKGSFSTLEIQRTEQGDSAMYLCASSPGSVAGIGTSYTEQFFGPGTRLTVL.

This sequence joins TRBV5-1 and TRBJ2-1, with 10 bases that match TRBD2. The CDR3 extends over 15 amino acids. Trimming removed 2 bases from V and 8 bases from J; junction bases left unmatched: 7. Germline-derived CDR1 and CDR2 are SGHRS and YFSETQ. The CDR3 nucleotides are TGCGCCAGCAGCTTCTCAGCGGGAGGGACTTATGAGCAGTTCTTC. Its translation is CASSFSAGGTYEQFF.

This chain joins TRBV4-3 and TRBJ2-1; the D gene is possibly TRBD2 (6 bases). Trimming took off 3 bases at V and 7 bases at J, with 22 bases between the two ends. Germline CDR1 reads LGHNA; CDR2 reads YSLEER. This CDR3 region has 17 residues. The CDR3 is CASSQRTGEREYNEQFF. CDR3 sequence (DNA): TGCGCCAGCAGCCAGAGGACGGGAGAAAGGGAATATAATGAGCAGTTCTTC.

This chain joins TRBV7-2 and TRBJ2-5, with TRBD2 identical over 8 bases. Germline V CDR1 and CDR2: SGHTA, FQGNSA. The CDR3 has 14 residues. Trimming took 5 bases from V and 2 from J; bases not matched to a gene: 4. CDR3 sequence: CASSVGTRQETQYF. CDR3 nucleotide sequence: TGTGCCAGCAGCGTCGGGACTAGACAAGAGACCCAGTACTTC.

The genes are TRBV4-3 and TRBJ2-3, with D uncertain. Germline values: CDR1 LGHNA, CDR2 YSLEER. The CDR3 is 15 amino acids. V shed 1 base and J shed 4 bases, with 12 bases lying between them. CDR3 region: CASSQVTTGSDTQYF. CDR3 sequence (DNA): TGCGCCAGCAGCCAAGTCACAACTGGTTCAGATACGCAGTATTTT.